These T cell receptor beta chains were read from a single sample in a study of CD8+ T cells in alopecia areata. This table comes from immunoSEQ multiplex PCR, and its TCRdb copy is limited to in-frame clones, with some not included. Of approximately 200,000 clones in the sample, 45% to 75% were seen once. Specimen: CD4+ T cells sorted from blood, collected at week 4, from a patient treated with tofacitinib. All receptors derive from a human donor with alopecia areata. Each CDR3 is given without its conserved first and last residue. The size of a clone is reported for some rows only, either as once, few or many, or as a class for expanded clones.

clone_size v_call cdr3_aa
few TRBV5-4 ASSLEGSWGEQY
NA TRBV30 AWRQSSGNTIY
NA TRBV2 ASDGGENIQY
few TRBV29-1 SGWDSYYGYT
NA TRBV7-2 ASSSTGAGANVLT
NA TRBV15 ATSTRTGDGYT
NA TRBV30 ACSTSRETQY
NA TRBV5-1 ASGTKPTDTQY
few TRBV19 ATIFRDSTTDTQY
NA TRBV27 ASSRTDRLREQY
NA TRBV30 AWSQVSDTQY
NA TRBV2 ASRFGGARRF
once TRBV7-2 ASSSTGQGTQPQH
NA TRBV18 ASSPGVMNTEAF
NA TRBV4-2 ASSSGAAETQY
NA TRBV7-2 ASSSVAGGRRNEQF
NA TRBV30 AWSSPGPPGVYGYT
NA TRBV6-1 ASRRTATDTQY
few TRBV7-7 ASSPETGLLSNTGELF
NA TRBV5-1 ASRLDSAKNIQY
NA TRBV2 ASSLLTAPEKLF
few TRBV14 ASSRDLNSPLH
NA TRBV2 ASSARTNTEAF
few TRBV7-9 ASSFMAGGTRIYEQY
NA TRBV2 ASSVLGEGDGYT
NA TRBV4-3 ASSQGPGLAYNEQF
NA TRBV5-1 ASSNGVGGFAETQY
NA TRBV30 AWSAGSPGNTIY
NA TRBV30 AWSAGVGYEQY
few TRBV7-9 ASLGTTNTEAF
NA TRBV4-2 ASSQDLGSHTGELF
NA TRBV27 ASTLKSGTDTQY
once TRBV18 ASSNSRETQY
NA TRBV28 AVRGGSETQY
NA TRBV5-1 ASSFDRANEKLF
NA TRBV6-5 ASTSPRATDTQY
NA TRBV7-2 ASSENRGGETQY
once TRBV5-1 ASSLEGDTGELF
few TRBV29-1 SVARVLLENYGYT